This TCR beta chain was obtained from a study of CD8 T cells in Susac syndrome. Reverse transcription used about 0.5 to 1 ug RNA and random hexamers. The immunoSEQ assay covered 54 Vbeta and 13 Jbeta segments for CDR3. TCRdb processed the immunoSEQ multiplex PCR reads anew with MiXCR; each CDR3 protein has one entry. The sample shows 100,000 to 150,000 distinct CDR3 sequences, about 92% of them seen only once. The multiple sclerosis controls were treatment-naive patients with relapsing-remitting disease that was stable or active. Through negative isolation, CD4+ and CD8+ T cells were obtained, while TEMRA cells were enriched using FACS. The V and J ends lost 2 bases and 5 bases respectively, with 7 bases between them. The germline gives CDR1 KGHSH, CDR2 LQKENI. The CDR3 contains 13 residues.

The chain uses TRBV18 and TRBJ1-5; D unclear. Sequencing was carried out using CD4+ T cells from PBMCs. The sequence came from a human donor with multiple sclerosis. CDR3 nucleotide sequence: TGTGCCAGCTCACCAGGGGAGGATCAGCCCCAGCATTTT. It translates to CASSPGEDQPQHF.